Reported below is one T cell receptor beta chain. Its recognized antigen is unknown. No base-level quality is on record; no much larger clone is a single base apart. Reading from cysteine to phenylalanine, the CDR3 counts 16 amino acids. Only CDR3 DNA is held: 48 bases, read in frame from base 1. V and J are truncated by 4 bases and 4 bases respectively, leaving an intervening sequence of 17 bases. From a lookup of the germline V gene (reference sequence), CDR1 and CDR2 are SEHNR and FQNEAQ. This record comes from a study of T cell responses to AZD1222 COVID-19 vaccine listed by TCRdb under 2021. Broadly, across the study: AZD1222 recipients whose second dose came at about 4 weeks and those whose second dose came at about 12 weeks were combined into one group, since spike-specific TCR depth and breadth did not differ between the two schedules. Enrollment into the trials was organized by age into subgroups of 18-55, 56-69 and 70-plus years, and those subgroups contained approximately 160, 26 and 62 TCR-sequenced participants, respectively. TCR sequencing was performed for 230 to 250 trial participants, of whom some 200 were given two doses of AZD1222 and about 25 were given two doses of MenACWY control vaccine.

The CDR3 regions of human TCRbeta chains were analyzed by immunosequencing. The authors' pipeline ran thus. Repertoire TCRs were checked for matches against a reference library of SARS-CoV-2-specific TCRs that had been generated using the MIRA antigen-specificity platform. Breadth meant the fraction of unique TCRs that were SARS-CoV-2-associated, whereas depth meant the fraction of total T cells that were SARS-CoV-2-associated. Each spike-specific TCR was assigned to its reactive spike region and to a CD4 or CD8 class using the MIRA data. Log10-transformed breadth and depth values were compared by one-way ANOVA with Sidak's multiple comparisons tests. TCRdb's version of the immuneACCESS table is confined to in-frame rearrangements and falls short of the full clone set. An unresolved V gene accounts for under half of the shortfall where checked; the remainder is of unknown origin. From that table come the V and J calls and clone size; the DNA was used to work out D and trimming. Counted in this sample were 130,000 to 150,000 clones; over 75% of them appeared once. Jointly, the top ten make up roughly 3.1% of the sample.

Results and caveats for the whole study, not just this receptor: Because no day 14 peak-response samples were available, the repertoires could be characterized only after the peak T cell response. The 56-69-year group was small, and its depth increase did not reach significance, likely because of low power. Vaccine-associated CD4 TCRs spanned the whole spike protein, with dominant responses in regions 160-218 and 743-854. Participants were mostly white British and included more females than males, and it was suggested by the authors that clonal diversity may have been underestimated. Conclusions about previously exposed vaccinees were limited because only 6 or 7 AZD1222 recipients were SARS-CoV-2 seropositive at baseline. A significant rise in spike-specific TCR breadth and depth was observed after two AZD1222 doses relative to day 0 and relative to MenACWY recipients. Reportedly, almost half of the unique spike-specific TCRs recognized epitopes lying outside the regions that are mutated in the B.1.351 and B.1.1.7 variants.

The sample's time point label, decoded: baseline before first vaccination. Samples from vaccinated people were obtained from the UK trials COV001 and COV002, which included a single-blind randomized controlled phase 2/3 trial of AZD1222 (ChAdOx1 nCoV-19) in healthy adults. For TCRbeta chain sequencing, PBMC samples were collected from trial participants at day 0 and at day 28 after the second dose. The sequencing used peripheral blood, collected on day 0 of AZD1222 vaccination. This receptor chain uses TRBV7-9 and TRBJ2-1, and TRBD1 may be the D gene, going by 9 matching bases. This TCR was sampled from an adult in good health. The CDR3 region has the sequence CASSSGGTGSYNEQFF. Read as DNA, the sequence is TGTGCCAGCAGCTCGGGGGGGACAGGGTCATACAATGAGCAGTTCTTC.